The rows below give T cell receptor beta chains drawn from one sample of a study of cytotoxic CD8 clonotypes in ibrutinib-treated CLL. Some clones are missing from TCRdb's copy, which holds only in-frame ones; the method was immunoSEQ multiplex PCR. The sample lists about 160,000 clones; approximately 77% were seen once. This sample comprised PBMCs, obtained after 12 months of ibrutinib treatment. Source of these receptors: a human donor with chronic lymphocytic leukemia. CDR3s leave out the opening cysteine and the closing phenylalanine or tryptophan. Fields, in order: D gene, V gene, CDR3 protein. D genes are given only for firm matches.

. TRBV28 ASSSTRDRYEQY
. TRBV7-9 ASSLEGVSTEAF
. TRBV6-6 ASSYLGLNEKLF
TRBD1 TRBV28 ASNGNRGSEQF
TRBD1 TRBV6-1 ASDAGTVNTEAF
. TRBV21-1 ASSESQRASCYGYT
. TRBV7-9 ASSGGTGHGKLF
. TRBV19 ASSITYTSTDTQY
. TRBV5-6 ASSLVSGQRETQY
. TRBV28 AAGQPYNEQF
. TRBV19 ASSMTRNYGYT
. TRBV5-1 ASSFTGSYNEQF
. TRBV9 ASSDQETQY
. TRBV7-2 ASSLGQSFSTDTQY
TRBD2 TRBV15 ATSAGTSGIHNEQF
TRBD1 TRBV2 ASSRQGFDTWELF
. TRBV28 ASSPRGIGSYEQY
TRBD2 TRBV2 ASRAGTSGTDTQY
. TRBV11-2 ASSFTRRGNTEAF
TRBD2 TRBV7-3 ASSLTSGRANEQF
. TRBV28 ASSLWKGGSSYEQY
TRBD1 TRBV5-8 ASSWGQGGYNEQF
. TRBV2 ASNLQGNQPQH
. TRBV5-1 ASSSGPSTDTQY